Shown below are 11 T cell receptor beta chains from a single sample sequenced in a study of shared clonotypes between healthy human individuals. As defined, naive CD8 cells were CD45RO-negative and positively selected for CCR7, with terminally differentiated effector memory CD45RA+ cells excluded. TCRdb's table, derived via immunoSEQ multiplex PCR, lists solely in-frame clones and lacks some. The data show over 2 million clones, with 85% to 95% seen just once and approximately 1.2% held by the top ten. Source material: naive CD8+ T cells sorted from blood. The receptors shown here come from a young man in good health.

V usage is TRBV7-8 and J usage is TRBJ2-2; 14 bases align to TRBD2. This CDR3 is built from 20 residues. The V segment lost 0 bases and the J segment 0 bases; nucleotides outside the gene matches: 6. Looked up from germline, CDR1 is SGHVS and CDR2 is FQNEAQ. The CDR3 sequence is CASSLAPGTSGSPNTGELFF. The DNA of the CDR3 is TGTGCCAGCAGCTTAGCGCCCGGGACTAGCGGGAGCCCGAACACCGGGGAGCTGTTTTTT.

This clone appeared a single time. The same CDR3 also results from other DNA sequences found in this sample. This sequence joins TRBV27 and TRBJ2-7; 7 nucleotides agree with TRBD1. From germline, CDR1 is MNHEY and CDR2 SMNVEV (reference sequence). V trimming: 3 bases; J trimming: 4 bases; junction bases outside the gene matches: 3. The CDR3 loop spans 13 amino acids. The CDR3: CASSFLQGYEQYF. In DNA, the CDR3 is TGTGCCAGCAGTTTCTTACAGGGGTACGAGCAGTACTTC.

The rearrangement joins TRBV7-9 to TRBJ2-3, with D perhaps assigned TRBD1 or TRBD2 (5 bases each). The germline V and J ends were trimmed by 11 bases and 3 bases, with 18 bases remaining between them. This CDR3 region has 14 residues. Germline V gives CDR1 SEHNR, CDR2 FQNEAQ (reference sequence). In DNA, the CDR3 is TGTGCCGGACTCGCTGGGGGTCCGACAGATACGCAGTATTTT. Amino acids: CAGLAGGPTDTQYF.

The genes are TRBV7-9 and TRBJ1-2; the match to TRBD1 covers 8 bases. Trimming cost V 6 bases and J 1 base; bases outside gene matches: 7. The germline V gene encodes CDR1 SEHNR and CDR2 FQNEAQ (reference sequence). This CDR3 has 15 amino acids. In DNA, the CDR3 is TGTGCCAGCAGGCCAACAGGGGGAGGTAACTATGGCTACACCTTC. It encodes CASRPTGGGNYGYTF.

The chain combines TRBV10-3 with TRBJ2-4, with 7 bases identical to TRBD1. The trim removed 4 bases at V and 2 bases at J, leaving 11 bases unmatched. The CDR3 has 17 amino acids. CDR1 and CDR2 (germline): ENHRY, SYGVKD. Here the CDR3 reads CAISARDRRPSKNIQYF. The CDR3 coding sequence is TGTGCCATCAGTGCCCGGGACAGACGCCCGTCCAAAAACATTCAGTACTTC.

This clone occurred once. J is TRBJ2-3 and V is TRBV30, with D perhaps matching TRBD2 (6 bases). Germline V CDR1 and CDR2: GTSNPN, SVGIG (reference sequence). The V end was cut by 7 bases, the J end by 0 bases, with 11 bases between. The CDR3 extends over 13 amino acids. CDR3 DNA: TGTGCCTCCGAGGAGGGTAGCACAGATACGCAGTATTTT. Translation gives CASEEGSTDTQYF.

The chain uses TRBV6-5 and TRBJ2-7, with 10 bases aligning to TRBD2. The V gene's germline CDR1 is MNHEY and CDR2 SVGAGI. V shed 7 bases, J shed 2 bases, and the junction held 2 bases outside the gene matches. This CDR3 contains 13 residues. The chain's CDR3 is CASKSGGAYEQYF. CDR3 DNA sequence: TGTGCCAGCAAAAGCGGGGGGGCCTACGAGCAGTACTTC.

The genes are TRBV5-6 and TRBJ2-7; no firm D call. Between the trimmed V and J ends, which lost 1 base and 7 bases, there was a span of 6 bases. CDR1 and CDR2 from the germline V gene are SGHDT and YYEEEE. This CDR3 has 11 amino acids. This CDR3 is CASSLSEEQYF. CDR3 in DNA: TGTGCCAGCAGCTTGTCAGAAGAGCAGTACTTC.

V and J are TRBV19 and TRBJ1-1, with 7 bases fitting TRBD1. V trimming: 4 bases; J trimming: 5 bases; junction bases outside the gene matches: 4. CDR3 length equals 13 residues. Germline loops: CDR1 LNHDA, CDR2 SQIVND (reference sequence). CDR3 sequence reads: CASSSYRGTEAFF. The DNA of the CDR3 is TGTGCCAGTAGTAGCTACAGGGGAACTGAAGCTTTCTTT.

This clone was seen only once. This sequence joins TRBV2 and TRBJ2-7, with 7 bases identical to TRBD2. The CDR3 covers 13 residues. V shed 8 bases and J 0 bases; nucleotides not matched to a gene: 4. Germline values: CDR1 SNHLY, CDR2 FYNNEI. This CDR3 is CASQGGASYEQYF. The CDR3 DNA follows: TGTGCCAGCCAGGGAGGGGCCTCCTACGAGCAGTACTTC.

Regarding this clone: Within the sample, other DNA sequences also encode this same CDR3. Written as DNA, the CDR3 is TGTGCCAGCAGCTTCACAGACACTGAAGCTTTCTTT. Amino acid sequence: CASSFTDTEAFF. This chain connects TRBV7-9 to TRBJ1-1; D is undetermined. Trimming stripped 3 bases from V and 3 bases from J, with 5 bases between. The CDR3 is made up of 12 amino acids. Germline CDR1 SEHNR, CDR2 FQNEAQ (reference sequence).